The sequence of this T cell receptor beta chain was determined in a study of PD-1 blockade in classical Hodgkin lymphoma (TCRdb year 2020). As for the study more broadly: Nivolumab dosing was 3 mg/kg intravenously every 2 weeks, continuing until either disease progression or unacceptable toxicity. To define a peripheral blood immune signature of response to PD-1 blockade in classical Hodgkin lymphoma, the study combined TCR beta sequencing with CyTOF. The study at large found these results: Baseline TCR diversity was reported to be lower in newly diagnosed patients than in healthy donors, and even lower in relapsed/refractory patients. Patients starting nivolumab less than 1 year after ASCT had lower diversity and were excluded from later analyses to avoid confounding by immune reconstitution. CD4+ but not CD8+ TCR diversity rose significantly by C4D1 (p=0.0027 vs p=0.16), most apparent in complete responders (p=0.02). Among trial patients, those achieving complete response had baseline diversity similar to that of newly diagnosed patients, while diversity was significantly lower in partial responders and progressors. The study covered only a single clinical trial cohort, and the causes of the repertoire differences, possibly disease activity or prior therapy, were still not defined.

Counted from cysteine to phenylalanine, this CDR3 has 16 amino acids. Solely the CDR3 DNA is kept, with 48 bases framed from the first base. As encoded in the germline V gene, CDR1 is SGHRS while CDR2 is YFSETQ. V is clipped by 0 bases and J by 0 bases, and the sequence between their germline boundaries is 11 bases long. The time point tag for this specimen amounts to: cycle 2 day 1 (C2D1) of nivolumab. Relapse after autologous stem cell transplantation had occurred in all trial patients, and cohorts A, B and C were distinguished by prior brentuximab vedotin exposure. The trial cohort was composed of about 58 patients with relapsed/refractory classical Hodgkin lymphoma, for whom complete response, partial response or progressive disease was recorded as best overall response. Single-agent nivolumab was administered to trial patients in the multi-cohort phase II CheckMate 205 trial. An independent review committee assessed best overall response by applying the 2007 International Working Group response criteria. Trial PBMCs were collected immediately before nivolumab initiation (C1D1) and during therapy at cycle 2 day 1 and cycle 4 day 1. After peripheral blood was drawn into 8 mL Vacutainer Cell Preparation Tubes, PBMCs were isolated by centrifugation and then cryopreserved.

Comment on this clone: The antigen it recognizes is unknown. Base qualities are not recorded, but no much larger clone differs from it by a single base.

Genomic DNA was extracted with the Qiagen DNeasy kit from unsorted PBMCs and from negatively selected CD4+ and CD8+ fractions. Using primers that anneal to V and J segments, immunoSEQ multiplex PCR amplified the TCR beta CDR3 regions. A synthetic immune receptor repertoire was used to minimize amplification bias, and any residual bias was removed computationally once sequencing was done. The authors' analysis ran thus. Custom Python scripts were used to quantify repertoire diversity as the Shannon entropy index. Unsorted, CD4+ and CD8+ repertoires were analyzed separately, except for combined analyses in which CD4+ and CD8+ sequences were merged in silico. A clone was considered expanded if an increase in frequency of at least 2-fold after treatment relative to C1D1 was found, and a pseudocount of 0.5 was applied to clones undetected at baseline. Clones with 0 or 1 copy at C1D1 were defined as singleton clones, while clones with 2 or more copies were defined as non-singleton clones. Clones expanded in unsorted samples were annotated as CD4+, CD8+ or unknown by matching protein sequences in sorted samples from the same patient. Wilcoxon tests were applied to paired samples to test diversity changes from C1D1 to C4D1. Sourced from immuneACCESS, this table was stored by TCRdb with only in-frame sequences that have V and J called. A share of the clones is absent; for the studies checked, an unresolved V gene accounts for under half, and the remainder has no known explanation. The D gene and trimming were derived from the DNA, and the V and J assignments and clone size from that table. Counted in this sample were some 96,000 clones; roughly 79% of them appeared once. Jointly, the top ten make up approximately 15% of the sample.

The sequences come from peripheral blood mononuclear cells (PBMCs), collected before the second cycle of nivolumab. The sequence links TRBV5-1 to TRBJ2-3; TRBD2 is a weak D gene call, 5 bases matching. The TCR originated in a human donor with classical Hodgkin lymphoma. The DNA is TGCGCCAGCAGCTTGGCTAGCTGGGGTAGCACAGATACGCAGTATTTT. The resulting protein is CASSLASWGSTDTQYF.